This is a list of T cell receptor beta chains from one sample in a study of blood T cell repertoires in COVID-19. Assay used: immunoSEQ multiplex PCR; TCRdb lists only in-frame clones, some missing. The sample contains fewer than 450,000 clones, 80% to 90% of which appear only once. Sample: peripheral blood. These receptors all come from a woman between 50 and 59 years old with COVID-19, enrolled during active disease. Each CDR3 is given with its conserved first and last residue. The order of the fields is clone size, D gene, CDR3 length, V gene, J gene, CDR3 protein, CDR3 DNA. A D gene is named only where the DNA matches it firmly. A row's size may be missing; if present it is once, few, many or a size class.

clone_size: .
d_call: .
cdr3_length: 15
v_call: TRBV18
j_call: TRBJ1-1
cdr3_aa: CASSQLDRLNTEAFF
cdr3_nt: TGTGCCAGCTCCCAACTCGACAGATTGAACACTGAAGCTTTCTTT

clone_size: .
d_call: TRBD1
cdr3_length: 13
v_call: TRBV11-3
j_call: TRBJ1-1
cdr3_aa: CASRQGVLTEAFF
cdr3_nt: TGTGCCTCCCGACAGGGGGTGCTCACTGAAGCTTTCTTT

clone_size: .
d_call: TRBD1
cdr3_length: 16
v_call: TRBV9
j_call: TRBJ1-6
cdr3_aa: CASSSQTGARRSPLHF
cdr3_nt: TGTGCCAGCAGCTCCCAAACAGGGGCGAGGAGATCACCCCTCCACTTT

clone_size: few
d_call: TRBD1
cdr3_length: 16
v_call: TRBV7-2
j_call: TRBJ2-1
cdr3_aa: CASSPPGQGIFGEQFF
cdr3_nt: TGTGCCAGCAGCCCGCCCGGACAGGGCATTTTTGGTGAGCAGTTCTTC

clone_size: .
d_call: TRBD1
cdr3_length: 15
v_call: TRBV5-1
j_call: TRBJ2-3
cdr3_aa: CASRAGTVSTDTQYF
cdr3_nt: TGCGCCAGCAGAGCCGGGACAGTCAGCACAGATACGCAGTATTTT

clone_size: .
d_call: TRBD1
cdr3_length: 15
v_call: TRBV6-5
j_call: TRBJ2-7
cdr3_aa: CASSTPEAGGYEQYF
cdr3_nt: TGTGCCAGCAGTACCCCCGAGGCAGGGGGCTACGAGCAGTACTTC

clone_size: .
d_call: TRBD1
cdr3_length: 12
v_call: TRBV29-1
j_call: TRBJ1-2
cdr3_aa: CSVGGQGEGYTF
cdr3_nt: TGCAGCGTTGGAGGACAGGGTGAAGGCTACACCTTC

clone_size: .
d_call: .
cdr3_length: 14
v_call: TRBV9
j_call: TRBJ1-1
cdr3_aa: CASSYSQGNTEAFF
cdr3_nt: TGTGCCAGCAGCTATAGTCAGGGGAACACTGAAGCTTTCTTT

clone_size: .
d_call: TRBD1
cdr3_length: 15
v_call: TRBV10-3
j_call: TRBJ1-3
cdr3_aa: CAIMPQGGSGNTIYF
cdr3_nt: TGTGCCATCATGCCACAAGGGGGCAGTGGAAACACCATATATTTT

clone_size: .
d_call: .
cdr3_length: 14
v_call: TRBV27
j_call: TRBJ1-4
cdr3_aa: CASSLFGTNEKLFF
cdr3_nt: TGTGCCAGCAGTTTATTCGGAACTAATGAAAAACTGTTTTTT

clone_size: once
d_call: .
cdr3_length: 15
v_call: TRBV5-1
j_call: TRBJ1-5
cdr3_aa: CASSLVAGSNQPQHF
cdr3_nt: TGCGCCAGCAGCTTGGTTGCGGGTAGCAATCAGCCCCAGCATTTT

clone_size: .
d_call: .
cdr3_length: 16
v_call: TRBV6-2/TRBV6-3
j_call: TRBJ1-1
cdr3_aa: CASSYHLRTQNTEAFF
cdr3_nt: TGTGCCAGCAGTTACCACTTAAGGACACAGAACACTGAAGCTTTCTTT

clone_size: .
d_call: TRBD2
cdr3_length: 15
v_call: TRBV11-3
j_call: TRBJ2-7
cdr3_aa: CASSRGVRDLYEQYF
cdr3_nt: TGTGCCAGCAGCCGGGGGGTGAGGGATCTCTACGAGCAGTACTTC

clone_size: .
d_call: .
cdr3_length: 17
v_call: TRBV2
j_call: TRBJ1-1
cdr3_aa: CASSEVGNGGRNTEAFF
cdr3_nt: TGTGCCAGCAGTGAAGTAGGGAACGGAGGGAGAAACACTGAAGCTTTCTTT

clone_size: once
d_call: TRBD1
cdr3_length: 15
v_call: TRBV10-3
j_call: TRBJ1-1
cdr3_aa: CAISETGQENTEAFF
cdr3_nt: TGTGCCATCAGTGAGACGGGACAGGAGAACACTGAAGCTTTCTTT

clone_size: few
d_call: TRBD2
cdr3_length: 15
v_call: TRBV5-1
j_call: TRBJ2-3
cdr3_aa: CASSGSGRNTDTQYF
cdr3_nt: TGCGCCAGCAGCGGTAGCGGGAGGAACACAGATACGCAGTATTTT

clone_size: .
d_call: .
cdr3_length: 14
v_call: TRBV5-1
j_call: TRBJ1-4
cdr3_aa: CASSLTGFEEKLFF
cdr3_nt: TGCGCCAGCAGCTTGACAGGGTTTGAGGAAAAACTGTTTTTT

clone_size: .
d_call: .
cdr3_length: 11
v_call: TRBV19
j_call: TRBJ1-1
cdr3_aa: CAVSRGTEAFF
cdr3_nt: TGTGCCGTAAGTCGGGGCACTGAAGCTTTCTTT

clone_size: .
d_call: .
cdr3_length: 15
v_call: TRBV4-3
j_call: TRBJ2-7
cdr3_aa: CASSQAGTGPYEQYF
cdr3_nt: TGCGCCAGCAGCCAAGCGGGCACAGGACCTTACGAGCAGTACTTC

clone_size: .
d_call: TRBD2
cdr3_length: 18
v_call: TRBV7-7
j_call: TRBJ2-3
cdr3_aa: CASSFGLAGRMGTDTQYF
cdr3_nt: TGTGCCAGCAGCTTTGGACTAGCGGGAAGAATGGGCACAGATACGCAGTATTTT

clone_size: .
d_call: TRBD1
cdr3_length: 12
v_call: TRBV19
j_call: TRBJ2-1
cdr3_aa: CASSLLGGGLFF
cdr3_nt: TGTGCCAGTAGTCTCCTAGGGGGCGGACTGTTCTTC

clone_size: .
d_call: TRBD1
cdr3_length: 16
v_call: TRBV11-2
j_call: TRBJ2-1
cdr3_aa: CASSLTGQDAYNEQFF
cdr3_nt: TGTGCCAGCAGCTTAACCGGACAGGACGCCTACAATGAGCAGTTCTTC

clone_size: .
d_call: TRBD1
cdr3_length: 14
v_call: TRBV5-4
j_call: TRBJ1-2
cdr3_aa: CASSWTGMNYGYTF
cdr3_nt: TGTGCCAGCAGCTGGACAGGGATGAACTATGGCTACACCTTC

clone_size: .
d_call: TRBD2
cdr3_length: 16
v_call: TRBV7-9
j_call: TRBJ2-2
cdr3_aa: CASSPRLAGGTGELFF
cdr3_nt: TGTGCCAGCAGCCCGAGACTAGCGGGAGGTACCGGGGAGCTGTTTTTT

clone_size: .
d_call: .
cdr3_length: 14
v_call: TRBV4-2
j_call: TRBJ2-1
cdr3_aa: CASSQDSPSNEQFF
cdr3_nt: TGTGCCAGCAGCCAAGATTCGCCTAGCAATGAGCAGTTCTTC

clone_size: .
d_call: TRBD1
cdr3_length: 14
v_call: TRBV2
j_call: TRBJ2-7
cdr3_aa: CASRSGTDSYEQYF
cdr3_nt: TGTGCCAGCAGGTCCGGGACAGACTCCTACGAGCAGTACTTC

clone_size: .
d_call: TRBD1
cdr3_length: 16
v_call: TRBV11-3
j_call: TRBJ2-1
cdr3_aa: CASSYGTGSSYNEQFF
cdr3_nt: TGTGCCAGCAGCTATGGGACAGGGAGCTCCTACAATGAGCAGTTCTTC

clone_size: .
d_call: TRBD1
cdr3_length: 15
v_call: TRBV19
j_call: TRBJ2-7
cdr3_aa: CASSIGQGAAYEQYF
cdr3_nt: TGTGCCAGTAGTATTGGTCAGGGGGCCGCCTACGAGCAGTACTTC

clone_size: .
d_call: .
cdr3_length: 17
v_call: TRBV4-1
j_call: TRBJ1-5
cdr3_aa: CASSQQTGTRRNQPQHF
cdr3_nt: TGCGCCAGCAGCCAGCAAACCGGGACACGCAGAAATCAGCCCCAGCATTTT

clone_size: few
d_call: .
cdr3_length: 14
v_call: TRBV9
j_call: TRBJ2-2
cdr3_aa: CASSVSVNTGELFF
cdr3_nt: TGTGCCAGCAGCGTTTCAGTAAACACCGGGGAGCTGTTTTTT

clone_size: .
d_call: .
cdr3_length: 15
v_call: TRBV7-9
j_call: TRBJ1-5
cdr3_aa: CASSLEIGDNQPQHF
cdr3_nt: TGTGCCAGCAGCTTAGAAATCGGGGACAATCAGCCCCAGCATTTT

clone_size: .
d_call: .
cdr3_length: 17
v_call: TRBV3-1/TRBV3-2
j_call: TRBJ2-4
cdr3_aa: CASSFYSGGEAKNIQYF
cdr3_nt: TGTGCCAGCAGCTTTTATTCGGGGGGCGAAGCCAAAAACATTCAGTACTTC

clone_size: once
d_call: TRBD1
cdr3_length: 16
v_call: TRBV19
j_call: TRBJ2-7
cdr3_aa: CASSILTGQGFYEQYF
cdr3_nt: TGTGCCAGTAGTATTTTAACAGGACAGGGGTTCTACGAGCAGTACTTC

clone_size: .
d_call: TRBD2
cdr3_length: 17
v_call: TRBV7-3
j_call: TRBJ2-1
cdr3_aa: CASSPAGGTSLYNEQFF
cdr3_nt: TGTGCCAGCAGCCCCGCAGGGGGGACTAGCCTCTACAATGAGCAGTTCTTC

clone_size: .
d_call: .
cdr3_length: 15
v_call: TRBV9
j_call: TRBJ2-1
cdr3_aa: CASSPRQVGYNEQFF
cdr3_nt: TGTGCCAGCAGCCCACGACAGGTGGGGTACAATGAGCAGTTCTTC

clone_size: .
d_call: TRBD1
cdr3_length: 15
v_call: TRBV6-5
j_call: TRBJ2-1
cdr3_aa: CASSYSGTGLYEQFF
cdr3_nt: TGTGCCAGCAGTTACTCCGGGACAGGGCTTTATGAGCAGTTCTTC

clone_size: .
d_call: .
cdr3_length: 15
v_call: TRBV30
j_call: TRBJ1-5
cdr3_aa: CAWTRDSGGNQPQHF
cdr3_nt: TGTGCCTGGACCAGGGACTCCGGTGGTAATCAGCCCCAGCATTTT